The 4 T cell receptor beta chains given below trace back to one sample, sequenced in a study of post-analysis software for immune sequencing data. Study conclusions and caveats: A few TRBV segments (TRBV5-6, TRBV5-1 and TRBV20-1 among them) occurred more frequently in patients than in controls.

No antigen has been assigned to these receptors. Unique molecular identifiers were carried by the TCR beta cDNA libraries. TCRdb re-called the PCR reads through MiXCR, storing one row per CDR3 protein. The sample records about 820,000 distinct CDR3 sequences, roughly 50% being singletons. The source material was blood. The receptors here all came from a girl between 10 and 17 years old with multiple sclerosis.

V and J are TRBV7-3 and TRBJ1-6; 8 bases line up with TRBD1. Per the germline V gene, CDR1 is SGHTA and CDR2 is FQGTGA. The CDR3 is 15 amino acids. With 3 bases clipped from V and 7 bases from J, the junction kept 5 bases outside the gene matches. In DNA, the CDR3 is TGTGCCAGCAGCTTTCAAGGACAGGGAAATTCACCCCTCCACTTT. It translates to CASSFQGQGNSPLHF.

This clonotype was counted only a few times. The CDR3 sequence: CASSLNQGGQETQYF. The DNA for the CDR3 is TGCGCCAGCAGCCTCAACCAGGGTGGGCAAGAGACCCAGTACTTC. The chain uses TRBV4-1 and TRBJ2-5; D possibly corresponds to TRBD1 (5 bases). Deletions cut 4 bases from V and 2 bases from J, with 14 bases between. Per the germline V gene, CDR1 is MGHRA and CDR2 is YSYEKL. CDR3 length: 15 residues.

The chain links TRBV29-1 to TRBJ2-1, with D unresolved. The CDR3 contains 14 residues. The V and J ends lost 5 bases and 0 bases respectively, with 11 bases between them. Germline lookup yields CDR1 SQVTM and CDR2 ANQGSEA. This chain's CDR3 is CSVSHRGSYNEQFF. In DNA, the CDR3 is TGCAGCGTTTCCCACAGAGGCTCCTACAATGAGCAGTTCTTC.

CDR3 DNA sequence: TGTGCCAGCAGCTCGTCAGTAGAGGGCTACACCTTC. It encodes CASSSSVEGYTF. The chain recombines TRBV7-9 with TRBJ1-2; D ambiguous. V was pared by 4 bases and J by 8 bases, with 11 bases between. This CDR3 region has 12 residues. CDR1 and CDR2 (germline): SEHNR, FQNEAQ (reference sequence).